This is a list of T cell receptor beta chains from one sample in a study of cytomegalovirus exposure and HLA in healthy donors. Sequencing used immunoSEQ multiplex PCR; TCRdb keeps in-frame clones, though not all of them. This table holds about 120,000 clones, around three quarters found once. The sample was PBMCs. These receptors were taken from a human donor in good health. Both conserved end residues are part of each CDR3. The order of the fields is clone size, V gene, D gene, J gene, CDR3 protein, CDR3 DNA. A D gene is named only where the DNA matches it firmly. Rows may omit the clone size; those that give it use once, few, many or a size class.

clone size: NA
V gene: TRBV5-6
D gene: TRBD1
J gene: TRBJ1-2
CDR3 protein: CASSQGTARRGYTF
CDR3 DNA: TGTGCCAGCAGCCAGGGGACAGCCCGTCGAGGCTACACCTTC

clone size: NA
V gene: TRBV11-3
D gene: TRBD1
J gene: TRBJ2-5
CDR3 protein: CASSQGTGLKETQYF
CDR3 DNA: TGTGCCAGCAGCCAGGGGACAGGGCTTAAAGAGACCCAGTACTTC

clone size: few
V gene: TRBV29-1
D gene: TRBD2
J gene: TRBJ2-1
CDR3 protein: CSHRKLAASDNEQFF
CDR3 DNA: TGCAGCCATCGGAAACTAGCGGCCTCGGACAATGAGCAGTTCTTC

clone size: NA
V gene: TRBV6-5
D gene: TRBD1
J gene: TRBJ1-2
CDR3 protein: CASSPRQGNYGYTF
CDR3 DNA: TGTGCCAGCAGCCCAAGACAGGGGAATTATGGCTACACCTTC

clone size: few
V gene: TRBV27
D gene: NA
J gene: TRBJ2-1
CDR3 protein: CASSLKGRENEQFF
CDR3 DNA: TGTGCCAGCAGTTTAAAGGGCAGGGAAAATGAGCAGTTCTTC

clone size: NA
V gene: TRBV21-1
D gene: NA
J gene: TRBJ2-7
CDR3 protein: CASFPYEQYF
CDR3 DNA: TGTGCCAGCTTTCCTTACGAGCAGTACTTC

clone size: NA
V gene: TRBV6-1
D gene: NA
J gene: TRBJ1-1
CDR3 protein: CASSEASAGRTEAFF
CDR3 DNA: TGTGCCAGCAGTGAAGCGAGTGCAGGGCGGACTGAAGCTTTCTTT

clone size: NA
V gene: TRBV13
D gene: TRBD1
J gene: TRBJ2-7
CDR3 protein: CASSFRQGRGAYEQYF
CDR3 DNA: TGTGCCAGCAGCTTCAGACAGGGGAGAGGGGCCTACGAGCAGTACTTC

clone size: NA
V gene: TRBV6-1
D gene: TRBD2
J gene: TRBJ2-1
CDR3 protein: CASSERLAGSYNEQFF
CDR3 DNA: TGTGCCAGCAGTGAAAGACTAGCCGGGTCCTACAATGAGCAGTTCTTC

clone size: NA
V gene: TRBV6-5
D gene: TRBD1
J gene: TRBJ1-3
CDR3 protein: CASSYGTGATGNTIYF
CDR3 DNA: TGTGCCAGCAGTTACGGGACAGGGGCTACGGGAAACACCATATATTTT

clone size: few
V gene: TRBV9
D gene: NA
J gene: TRBJ1-4
CDR3 protein: CASSVVAGPNEKLFF
CDR3 DNA: TGTGCCAGCAGCGTAGTGGCGGGGCCTAATGAAAAACTGTTTTTT

clone size: NA
V gene: TRBV5-1
D gene: NA
J gene: TRBJ1-4
CDR3 protein: CASSPGRSTNEKLFF
CDR3 DNA: TGCGCCAGCAGTCCAGGGCGGTCAACTAATGAAAAACTGTTTTTT

clone size: NA
V gene: TRBV5-1
D gene: NA
J gene: TRBJ1-2
CDR3 protein: CASSLQEGSYGYTF
CDR3 DNA: TGCGCCAGCAGCTTGCAGGAGGGAAGCTATGGCTACACCTTC

clone size: NA
V gene: TRBV6-5
D gene: TRBD1
J gene: TRBJ1-2
CDR3 protein: CASSSPGQGVWGYTF
CDR3 DNA: TGTGCCAGCAGTTCGCCGGGACAGGGGGTTTGGGGCTACACCTTC

clone size: NA
V gene: TRBV5-4
D gene: TRBD1
J gene: TRBJ2-2
CDR3 protein: CASRATGKNTGELFF
CDR3 DNA: TGTGCCAGCAGAGCGACAGGGAAGAACACCGGGGAGCTGTTTTTT

clone size: NA
V gene: TRBV5-6
D gene: TRBD2
J gene: TRBJ2-5
CDR3 protein: CASSEGLAGAMYQETQYF
CDR3 DNA: TGTGCCAGCAGCGAGGGACTAGCGGGAGCCATGTACCAAGAGACCCAGTACTTC

clone size: NA
V gene: TRBV5-1
D gene: TRBD1
J gene: TRBJ1-2
CDR3 protein: CASSLGGQGDGYTF
CDR3 DNA: TGCGCCAGCAGCTTGGGGGGACAGGGGGATGGCTACACCTTC

clone size: NA
V gene: TRBV14
D gene: TRBD2
J gene: TRBJ2-3
CDR3 protein: CASSYISGRAQDTQYF
CDR3 DNA: TGTGCCAGCAGCTATATTAGCGGGAGGGCCCAAGATACGCAGTATTTT

clone size: NA
V gene: TRBV19
D gene: NA
J gene: TRBJ1-5
CDR3 protein: CASSTQARPQHF
CDR3 DNA: TGTGCCAGTAGTACCCAGGCCCGGCCCCAGCATTTT

clone size: NA
V gene: TRBV27
D gene: NA
J gene: TRBJ1-2
CDR3 protein: CASSPVTGPNYGYTF
CDR3 DNA: TGTGCCAGCAGCCCTGTCACAGGGCCTAACTATGGCTACACCTTC

clone size: NA
V gene: TRBV29-1
D gene: TRBD2
J gene: TRBJ2-7
CDR3 protein: CSVLAGGPRLSYEQYF
CDR3 DNA: TGCAGCGTACTAGCGGGAGGGCCGAGACTCTCCTACGAGCAGTACTTC

clone size: NA
V gene: TRBV9
D gene: TRBD2
J gene: TRBJ2-1
CDR3 protein: CASSRGLAGAEEQFF
CDR3 DNA: TGTGCCAGCAGCCGCGGACTAGCGGGAGCGGAGGAGCAGTTCTTC

clone size: NA
V gene: TRBV6-5
D gene: TRBD2
J gene: TRBJ2-5
CDR3 protein: CASSYRLTSGKETQYF
CDR3 DNA: TGTGCCAGCAGTTACCGGCTGACTAGCGGCAAAGAGACCCAGTACTTC

clone size: NA
V gene: TRBV10-2
D gene: TRBD1
J gene: TRBJ2-6
CDR3 protein: CASSDSRTGGSGANVLTF
CDR3 DNA: TGCGCCAGCAGTGATAGCAGGACAGGGGGCTCTGGGGCCAACGTCCTGACTTTC

clone size: few
V gene: TRBV19
D gene: TRBD1
J gene: TRBJ2-2
CDR3 protein: CASSNGRGLLETGELFF
CDR3 DNA: TGTGCCAGTAGTAACGGCAGGGGGCTTCTCGAAACCGGGGAGCTGTTTTTT

clone size: once
V gene: TRBV29-1
D gene: NA
J gene: TRBJ2-7
CDR3 protein: CSVGVQGRPTSYEQYF
CDR3 DNA: TGCAGCGTTGGTGTACAGGGACGACCAACATCCTACGAGCAGTACTTC

clone size: NA
V gene: TRBV6-6
D gene: NA
J gene: TRBJ1-5
CDR3 protein: CASSLTRDPPHF
CDR3 DNA: TGTGCCAGCAGTTTAACCAGGGATCCTCCGCATTTT

clone size: NA
V gene: TRBV19
D gene: TRBD2
J gene: TRBJ2-4
CDR3 protein: CASSIPREGAKNIQYF
CDR3 DNA: TGTGCCAGTAGTATACCCCGGGAGGGGGCCAAAAACATTCAGTACTTC

clone size: once
V gene: TRBV5-4
D gene: TRBD1
J gene: TRBJ2-7
CDR3 protein: CASSVGQGASSYEQYF
CDR3 DNA: TGTGCCAGCAGCGTCGGACAGGGGGCGTCATCCTACGAGCAGTACTTC

clone size: NA
V gene: TRBV28
D gene: TRBD2
J gene: TRBJ2-7
CDR3 protein: CASSPGRLAEQYF
CDR3 DNA: TGTGCCAGCAGCCCGGGGAGACTAGCCGAGCAGTACTTC

clone size: NA
V gene: TRBV19
D gene: NA
J gene: TRBJ2-3
CDR3 protein: CASSIVPTDTQYF
CDR3 DNA: TGTGCCAGTAGTATAGTTCCGACAGATACGCAGTATTTT

clone size: NA
V gene: TRBV19
D gene: TRBD2
J gene: TRBJ2-1
CDR3 protein: CASSISGTWSEQFF
CDR3 DNA: TGTGCCAGTAGTATAAGCGGGACGTGGAGTGAGCAGTTCTTC

clone size: NA
V gene: TRBV4-1
D gene: TRBD1
J gene: TRBJ1-2
CDR3 protein: CASSQEGPGGNYGYTF
CDR3 DNA: TGCGCCAGCAGCCAAGAAGGACCAGGGGGAAACTATGGCTACACCTTC

clone size: few
V gene: TRBV27
D gene: NA
J gene: TRBJ2-7
CDR3 protein: CASRTRRDSYEQYF
CDR3 DNA: TGTGCCAGCAGAACCAGACGGGACTCCTACGAGCAGTACTTC

clone size: NA
V gene: TRBV2
D gene: TRBD1
J gene: TRBJ1-1
CDR3 protein: CASRKEGQAYEAFF
CDR3 DNA: TGTGCCAGCAGAAAGGAGGGACAGGCTTATGAAGCTTTCTTT

clone size: NA
V gene: TRBV10-1
D gene: TRBD1
J gene: TRBJ1-3
CDR3 protein: CASSWVPGTAGNTIYF
CDR3 DNA: TGCGCCAGCAGTTGGGTCCCCGGGACAGCTGGAAACACCATATATTTT

clone size: NA
V gene: TRBV2
D gene: TRBD1
J gene: TRBJ2-5
CDR3 protein: CASSEQGAQETQYF
CDR3 DNA: TGTGCCAGCAGTGAACAGGGGGCGCAAGAGACCCAGTACTTC

clone size: NA
V gene: TRBV4-2
D gene: TRBD2
J gene: TRBJ2-3
CDR3 protein: CASSQRGLAGVRDTQYF
CDR3 DNA: TGTGCCAGCAGCCAAAGGGGACTAGCGGGAGTGAGGGATACGCAGTATTTT

clone size: few
V gene: TRBV30
D gene: TRBD1
J gene: TRBJ1-1
CDR3 protein: CAWSVTGGVNAEAFF
CDR3 DNA: TGTGCCTGGAGTGTAACAGGGGGCGTGAACGCTGAAGCTTTCTTT

clone size: NA
V gene: TRBV4-2
D gene: TRBD2
J gene: TRBJ2-1
CDR3 protein: CASSQDGSSGRDPYNEQFF
CDR3 DNA: TGTGCCAGCAGCCAAGACGGGTCCAGCGGGAGAGACCCCTACAATGAGCAGTTCTTC

clone size: NA
V gene: TRBV6-1
D gene: NA
J gene: TRBJ2-1
CDR3 protein: CASTGTNGSWEQFF
CDR3 DNA: TGTGCCAGCACCGGGACAAACGGATCTTGGGAGCAGTTCTTC

clone size: NA
V gene: TRBV7-9
D gene: TRBD1
J gene: TRBJ1-2
CDR3 protein: CASSSGQGSYGYTF
CDR3 DNA: TGTGCCAGCAGCTCGGGACAGGGGAGCTATGGCTACACCTTC

clone size: NA
V gene: TRBV28
D gene: NA
J gene: TRBJ1-5
CDR3 protein: CASKQGGNSNQPQHF
CDR3 DNA: TGTGCCAGCAAACAGGGTGGGAATAGCAATCAGCCCCAGCATTTT

clone size: NA
V gene: TRBV28
D gene: NA
J gene: TRBJ2-6
CDR3 protein: CASKLVSGANVLTF
CDR3 DNA: TGTGCCAGCAAACTAGTCTCTGGGGCCAACGTCCTGACTTTC

clone size: NA
V gene: TRBV2
D gene: TRBD2
J gene: TRBJ2-7
CDR3 protein: CASRVSSGRQYEQYF
CDR3 DNA: TGTGCCAGCAGAGTATCTAGCGGGAGGCAATACGAGCAGTACTTC

clone size: few
V gene: TRBV2
D gene: NA
J gene: TRBJ1-2
CDR3 protein: CASSVVPYGYTF
CDR3 DNA: TGTGCCAGCAGTGTAGTCCCTTATGGCTACACCTTC

clone size: NA
V gene: TRBV6-5
D gene: TRBD1
J gene: TRBJ2-5
CDR3 protein: CASSLRDRGQETQYF
CDR3 DNA: TGTGCCAGCAGTCTACGGGACAGGGGGCAAGAGACCCAGTACTTC

clone size: NA
V gene: TRBV7-9
D gene: NA
J gene: TRBJ2-1
CDR3 protein: CASSSYRGGEQFF
CDR3 DNA: TGTGCCAGCAGCTCATACAGGGGGGGTGAGCAGTTCTTC

clone size: NA
V gene: TRBV2
D gene: TRBD1
J gene: TRBJ2-6
CDR3 protein: CASSPGQGLRGANVLTF
CDR3 DNA: TGTGCCAGCAGCCCTGGACAGGGTTTGCGGGGGGCCAACGTCCTGACTTTC

clone size: NA
V gene: TRBV10-2
D gene: TRBD2
J gene: TRBJ2-2
CDR3 protein: CARAETSNAGELFF
CDR3 DNA: TGCGCCAGGGCCGAGACTAGCAACGCCGGGGAGCTGTTTTTT

clone size: NA
V gene: TRBV9
D gene: TRBD2
J gene: TRBJ2-7
CDR3 protein: CASSSGSGRIHEQYF
CDR3 DNA: TGTGCCAGCAGCTCCGGTAGCGGGAGAATACACGAGCAGTACTTC

clone size: NA
V gene: TRBV5-1
D gene: NA
J gene: TRBJ2-7
CDR3 protein: CASSPDSYEQYF
CDR3 DNA: TGCGCCAGCAGCCCAGACTCCTACGAGCAGTACTTC

clone size: NA
V gene: TRBV10-1
D gene: NA
J gene: TRBJ1-3
CDR3 protein: CASSEWTVPGNTIYF
CDR3 DNA: TGCGCCAGCAGTGAGTGGACAGTCCCTGGAAACACCATATATTTT

clone size: once
V gene: TRBV28
D gene: TRBD1
J gene: TRBJ2-7
CDR3 protein: CASRTQGAVPYEQYF
CDR3 DNA: TGTGCCAGCAGAACTCAGGGGGCTGTTCCCTACGAGCAGTACTTC

clone size: NA
V gene: TRBV6-1
D gene: TRBD2
J gene: TRBJ2-1
CDR3 protein: CASVLLAGVSDEQFF
CDR3 DNA: TGTGCCAGCGTACTGCTAGCGGGAGTGAGTGATGAGCAGTTCTTC

clone size: NA
V gene: TRBV4-1
D gene: NA
J gene: TRBJ1-4
CDR3 protein: CASSQDRASTNEKLFF
CDR3 DNA: TGCGCCAGCAGCCAAGACAGGGCTTCAACTAATGAAAAACTGTTTTTT

clone size: NA
V gene: TRBV5-1
D gene: NA
J gene: TRBJ1-1
CDR3 protein: CASSSYSTGNTEAFF
CDR3 DNA: TGCGCCAGCAGCTCCTACTCGACAGGGAACACTGAAGCTTTCTTT

clone size: NA
V gene: TRBV6-5
D gene: TRBD1
J gene: TRBJ2-1
CDR3 protein: CASRRDRGYNEQFF
CDR3 DNA: TGTGCCAGCAGACGGGACAGGGGCTACAATGAGCAGTTCTTC

clone size: NA
V gene: TRBV2
D gene: NA
J gene: TRBJ2-7
CDR3 protein: CASSEAGYGSTYEQYF
CDR3 DNA: TGTGCCAGCAGTGAAGCGGGGTACGGGAGTACTTACGAGCAGTACTTC